Below, 20 T cell receptor beta chains from the same sample are listed, as sequenced in a study of T cells after yellow fever vaccination. Using its own MiXCR run on the 5' RACE reads, TCRdb lists one record per CDR3 protein. The table includes 100,000 to 150,000 distinct CDR3 sequences, around 15% detected once. The sequencing here drew on CD8+ T cells sorted from PBMCs, taken 5 days after the yellow fever booster vaccination. The receptors were gathered from a man aged 18 to 29 who received the YFV17D yellow fever vaccine.

The chain carries TRBV9 and TRBJ2-3; D is tentatively TRBD1 or TRBD2 (5 bases each). The CDR3 sequence is 14 residues long. CDR1 is SGDLS, CDR2 YYNGEE, per germline. The germline V and J ends were trimmed by 2 bases and 4 bases, with 11 bases remaining between them. CDR3 in DNA: TGTGCCAGCAGCGTCGGAAGAGGGGCAGATACGCAGTATTTT. It translates to CASSVGRGADTQYF.

V is TRBV18 and J is TRBJ2-7; 7 bases are shared with TRBD1. The junction had 8 bases not matched to a gene; V was cut back by 2 bases and J by 4 bases. In germline, CDR1 is KGHSH, CDR2 LQKENI. This CDR3 contains 15 residues. The CDR3 sequence is CASSPRGGGRYEQYV. The DNA for the CDR3 is TGTGCCAGCTCACCAAGAGGGGGCGGTAGGTACGAGCAGTACGTC.

The rearrangement links TRBV7-2 to TRBJ1-5; D is perhaps TRBD1 (5 bases). Germline loops: CDR1 SGHTA, CDR2 FQGNSA. The CDR3 is 15 amino acids. V lost 1 base and J lost 4, with 11 bases in between. CDR3 in DNA: TGTGCCAGCAGCTTAGAGTTGGGGGGGAATCAGCCCCAGCATTTT. Translation gives CASSLELGGNQPQHF.

The chain uses TRBV9 and TRBJ2-1; D possibly uses TRBD1 or TRBD2 (6 bases each). V dropped 0 bases and J dropped 2 bases, with 18 bases sitting between them. The CDR3 runs to 18 residues. Germline V lookup: CDR1 SGDLS, CDR2 YYNGEE. CDR3 residues: CASSVAGGGTSAYNEQFF. The DNA of the CDR3 is TGTGCCAGCAGCGTAGCGGGCGGAGGGACATCGGCCTACAATGAGCAGTTCTTC. Full variable domain (missing parts from reference TRBV9 and TRBJ2-1): DSGVTQTPKHLITATGQRVTLRCSPRSGDLSVYWYQQSLDQGLQFLIQYYNGEERAKGNILERFSAQQFPDLHSELNLSSLELGDSALYFCASSVAGGGTSAYNEQFFGPGTRLTVL.

The chain links TRBV4-3 to TRBJ2-3; D gene unclear. CDR3 length equals 13 residues. Germline CDR1 and CDR2: LGHNA and YSLEER. Trimming removed 0 bases from V and 5 bases from J, with 6 bases in between. CDR3 amino acids: CASSQEDGDTQYF. The CDR3 bases are TGCGCCAGCAGCCAAGAGGACGGAGATACGCAGTATTTT.

This clonotype was detected many times. The chain is built from TRBV15 and TRBJ2-1; 10 positions match TRBD2. Germline V gene lookup returns CDR1 LNHNV and CDR2 YYDKDF (reference sequence). The CDR3 is 16 amino acids. Unmatched junction bases numbered 1, after V lost 0 bases and J lost 2 bases. This CDR3 is CATSRESGGAYNEQFF. The CDR3 nucleotides read TGTGCCACCAGCAGAGAGAGCGGGGGGGCCTACAATGAGCAGTTCTTC.

The chain is built from TRBV6-2 or TRBV6-3 and TRBJ2-6; the match to TRBD1 covers 8 bases. Germline assignment: CDR1 MNHEY and CDR2 SVGEGT. This CDR3 comprises 18 residues. The trim removed 7 bases at V and 0 bases at J, leaving 11 bases unmatched. CDR3 amino acids: CASTYGGQDDSGANVLTF. The CDR3 DNA sequence: TGTGCCAGCACCTACGGGGGACAGGACGACTCTGGGGCCAACGTCCTGACTTTC.

Only one count was recorded for this clonotype. V and J are TRBV4-1 and TRBJ2-5; D remains ambiguous. Trimming shortened V by 1 base and J by 4 bases, and 19 bases separated the two germline ends. CDR1 and CDR2 (germline): MGHRA, YSYEKL. This CDR3 is 17 amino acids long. The CDR3 DNA reads as TGCGCCAGCAGCCAAGCGTATACGAGTCTGTTGGGAGAGACCCAGTACTTC. Translated: CASSQAYTSLLGETQYF.

The rearrangement uses TRBV7-3 and TRBJ2-1, with 11 bases that match TRBD2. CDR1 and CDR2 from the germline V gene are SGHTA and FQGTGA. Trimming cost V 2 bases and J 4 bases; bases outside gene matches: 10. CDR3 size: 18 residues. For the CDR3, the DNA is TGTGCCAGCAGCTTAGACGCCCCGGGACTAGCGGTGTACAATGAGCAGTTCTTC. Translating it yields CASSLDAPGLAVYNEQFF.

This clonotype has more than one count but fewer than ten. The V and J genes are TRBV7-6 and TRBJ2-3; 7 bases are shared with TRBD2. The length of the CDR3 is 16 residues. Germline CDR1 and CDR2: SGHVS and FNYEAQ. V trimming: 3 bases; J trimming: 0 bases; junction bases outside the gene matches: 6. CDR3: CASSLFAGVSTDTQYF. The DNA for the CDR3 is TGTGCCAGCAGCTTGTTTGCGGGGGTGAGCACAGATACGCAGTATTTT.

The J gene is TRBJ2-2, the V gene TRBV20-1, with D hard to call. Germline V gene data show CDR1 as DFQATT and CDR2 as SNEGSKA (reference sequence). With 0 bases removed from V and 6 bases from J, the gap between germline ends came to 2 bases. The CDR3 has 11 amino acids. The CDR3 coding sequence is TGCAGTGCTAGAGAGGCCGGGGAGCTGTTTTTT. Translation: CSAREAGELFF.

There are a few counts of this clonotype. The chain combines TRBV4-1 with TRBJ1-3; possibly TRBD1 for D (6 bases). CDR1 and CDR2 (germline): MGHRA, YSYEKL. Trimming took 4 bases from V and 7 from J, leaving 23 bases between them. This CDR3 spans 17 amino acids. The CDR3 reads CASSPSHNRVLGNTIYF. DNA of the CDR3: TGCGCCAGCAGCCCAAGTCACAACAGGGTTCTTGGGAACACCATATATTTT.

This clonotype was seen more than once but under ten times. V is TRBV4-2 and J is TRBJ2-1; D may be TRBD2 (6 bases). V was cut by 3 bases and J by 8 bases, with 20 bases left in between. This CDR3 spans 16 amino acids. Germline-derived CDR1 and CDR2 are LGHNA and YNFKEQ. The DNA for the CDR3 is TGTGCCAGCAGCCATCGACCGGGACTTATGGAGCATGAGCAGTTCTTC. This gives the protein CASSHRPGLMEHEQFF.

This clonotype was recorded a few times. V is TRBV4-1 and J is TRBJ1-1; 7 bases line up with TRBD1. The CDR3 consists of 13 residues. From germline, CDR1 is MGHRA and CDR2 YSYEKL. The V and J ends lost 4 bases and 5 bases, in that order; junction bases with no gene match: 4. Written as DNA, the CDR3 is TGCGCCAGCAGCCTCCGGACAGGAACTGAAGCTTTCTTT. It translates to CASSLRTGTEAFF.

This clonotype has more than one count but fewer than ten. V is TRBV4-1 and J is TRBJ2-1, with D unclear. This CDR3 has 15 residues. CDR1 and CDR2 from the germline V gene are MGHRA and YSYEKL. The V and J ends lost 1 base and 7 bases respectively, with 14 bases between them. The DNA for the CDR3 is TGCGCCAGCAGCCAAGGTTCGACATTTGGAAATGAGCAGTTCTTC. It specifies CASSQGSTFGNEQFF.

In this sample, this clonotype turned up a few times. V gene TRBV4-1 combines with J gene TRBJ2-7; D possibly matches TRBD1 or TRBD2 (6 bases each). The CDR3 is 15 amino acids. V was pared by 2 bases and J by 4 bases, with 15 bases between. Germline lookup yields CDR1 MGHRA and CDR2 YSYEKL. CDR3 sequence: CASSQSSDRRYEQYF. The CDR3 nucleotides read TGCGCCAGCAGCCAATCTAGCGACAGGCGGTACGAGCAGTACTTC.

This clonotype was counted between two and nine times. V usage is TRBV28 and J usage is TRBJ2-7; TRBD1 is a possible D gene (5 bases). The CDR3 spans 15 residues. CDR1 is MDHEN and CDR2 is SYDVKM in the germline V gene. V lost 2 bases and J 5 bases, leaving 16 bases between the germline ends. The chain's CDR3 is CASSLGAGSLDEQYV. In nucleotides, the CDR3 is TGTGCCAGCAGTTTAGGGGCAGGCTCTCTTGACGAGCAGTACGTC.

This chain joins TRBV7-2 and TRBJ1-6, with D hard to call. Per the germline V gene, CDR1 is SGHTA and CDR2 is FQGNSA. The CDR3 has 13 amino acids. V was clipped by 6 bases and J by 4 bases, with 7 bases between them. As DNA, the CDR3 is TGTGCCAGCAGTACAGAATATAATTCACCCCTCCACTTT. Protein sequence: CASSTEYNSPLHF.

There are many counts of this clonotype. This chain uses TRBV9 with TRBJ2-3; D may be TRBD2 (5 bases). Per germline, CDR1 SGDLS and CDR2 YYNGEE. CDR3 size: 14 residues. Between the trimmed V and J ends, which lost 4 bases and 4 bases, there was a span of 13 bases. The chain's CDR3 is CASSSRTSPDTQYF. As DNA, the CDR3 is TGTGCCAGCAGCTCAAGGACTTCACCAGATACGCAGTATTTT.

Ten or more counts support this clonotype. The chain joins TRBV29-1 to TRBJ2-7; TRBD2 might be the D (6 bases). V lost 4 bases, J lost 0 bases, and 10 bases lay in between. The CDR3 spans 13 residues. Germline CDR1 SQVTM, CDR2 ANQGSEA. CDR3 residues: CSVGAGDSYEQYF. The CDR3 bases are TGCAGCGTTGGAGCGGGTGACTCCTACGAGCAGTACTTC.